The 27 T cell receptor beta chains below come from one sample, sequenced in a study of cytomegalovirus exposure and HLA in healthy donors. Use of 60 Vbeta and 13 Jbeta primers characterized the PCR. Generated by immunoSEQ multiplex PCR, the TCRdb table keeps only in-frame clones and is missing some. The table includes fewer than 200,000 clones, about 78% detected once. The sample comprised PBMCs. The receptors were gathered from a middle-aged man in good health and CMV-seronegative.

The CDR3 spells CASSSGRLVRASGSRELFF. CDR3 in DNA: TGTGCCAGTAGTTCTGGGAGACTAGTCCGGGCTAGCGGGAGTCGGGAGCTGTTTTTT. V gene TRBV19 combines with J gene TRBJ2-2; 10 bases line up with TRBD2. The CDR3 is made up of 19 amino acids. Per the germline V gene, CDR1 is LNHDA and CDR2 is SQIVND (reference sequence). V shed 5 bases, J shed 9 bases, and the junction held 21 bases outside the gene matches. The variable domain in full, completed from reference TRBV19 and TRBJ2-2, reads DGGITQSPKYLFRKEGQNVTLSCEQNLNHDAMYWYRQDPGQGLRLIYYSQIVNDFQKGDIAEGYSVSREKKESFPLTVTSAQKNPTAFYLCASSSGRLVRASGSRELFFGEGSRLTVL.

This clone has only a few counts. The genes are TRBV6-5 and TRBJ2-7; D not resolved. Germline V gives CDR1 MNHEY, CDR2 SVGAGI. The CDR3 length is 15 residues. V gave up 6 bases and J gave up 0 bases, with 15 bases separating them. Here the CDR3 reads CASSRTGGSSYEQYF. As DNA, the CDR3 is TGTGCCAGCAGCCGTACTGGCGGCAGCTCCTACGAGCAGTACTTC.

This clone appeared once. CDR3 region: CASSLDRVGYTF. CDR3 sequence (DNA): TGTGCCAGCAGCTTGGACAGGGTGGGCTACACCTTC. The chain employs TRBV7-2 and TRBJ1-2; 8 nucleotides agree with TRBD1. The CDR3 length is 12 residues. J gave up 8 bases and V 3 bases, and 2 bases lay outside the gene matches. Per germline, CDR1 SGHTA and CDR2 FQGNSA.

The V and J genes are TRBV6-6 and TRBJ2-5; D may be TRBD1 (5 bases). V lost 0 bases and J lost 5, with 16 bases in between. From germline, CDR1 is MNHNY and CDR2 SVGAGI (reference sequence). This CDR3 is 16 amino acids long. CDR3 loop: CASSYSGRGEVETQYF. The DNA for the CDR3 is TGTGCCAGCAGTTACTCGGGAAGGGGCGAGGTGGAGACCCAGTACTTC.

This clone was recorded once. The genes are TRBV4-3 and TRBJ1-5; D is uncertain. V was cut by 8 bases and J by 3 bases, with 11 bases left in between. The CDR3 totals 13 residues. Germline V gene lookup returns CDR1 LGHNA and CDR2 YSLEER. In nucleotides, the CDR3 is TGCGCCAGCTCCGGAGGGATCAATCAGCCCCAGCATTTT. As protein: CASSGGINQPQHF.

This clone was seen once. The V gene is TRBV13, the J gene TRBJ2-7; 10 positions match TRBD1. Trimming cost V 2 bases and J 6 bases; bases outside gene matches: 7. Germline V CDR1 and CDR2: PRHDT, FYEKMQ (reference sequence). This CDR3 contains 15 residues. The CDR3 protein is CASSLIGTGAVEQYF. The CDR3 region has the DNA TGTGCCAGCAGCTTAATCGGGACAGGGGCGGTCGAGCAGTACTTC. The whole variable domain, filled in from reference TRBV13 and TRBJ2-7, reads AAGVIQSPRHLIKEKRETATLKCYPIPRHDTVYWYQQGPGQDPQFLISFYEKMQSDKGSIPDRFSAQQFSDYHSELNMSSLELGDSALYFCASSLIGTGAVEQYFGPGTRLTVT.

The V call is TRBV18, the J call TRBJ1-2; tentative D call: TRBD1 (6 bases). Germline assignment: CDR1 KGHSH and CDR2 LQKENI. The CDR3 contains 13 residues. With 2 bases removed from V and 6 bases from J, the gap between germline ends came to 10 bases. This CDR3 reads CASSPGGADGYTF. The CDR3 nucleotides read TGTGCCAGCTCACCAGGGGGGGCGGATGGCTACACCTTC.

This clone was seen a few times. The chain employs TRBV11-2 and TRBJ2-5; TRBD2 aligns across 7 bases. The trim removed 5 bases at V and 2 bases at J, leaving 14 bases unmatched. The germline V gene encodes CDR1 SGHAT and CDR2 FQNNGV. CDR3 length: 17 residues. Here the CDR3 DNA reads TGTGCCAGCAGCCCTGGGGGGGGATTGGGGAGGCAAGAGACCCAGTACTTC. Translating it yields CASSPGGGLGRQETQYF.

The V and J genes are TRBV5-1 and TRBJ2-5; 13 bases match TRBD2. The DNA matches TRBJ2-7 better at its end, which makes the J call doubtful. CDR3 length: 16 amino acids. Per the germline V gene, CDR1 is SGHRS and CDR2 is YFSETQ. The CDR3 DNA follows: TGCGCCAGCAGCCTGGGAGGGACTAGCGGGGCCTACGAGCAGTACTTC. Translating it yields CASSLGGTSGAYEQYF.

On this clone itself: A junction boundary mismatches the germline segment, possibly from a read error. J is TRBJ2-5 and V is TRBV7-2; no clear D. Germline V gene sequence: CDR1 SGHTA, CDR2 FQGNSA. The CDR3 covers 11 residues. The CDR3 DNA sequence: TGCGCCAGCAGGATGACTGAGACCCAGTACTTC. It specifies CASRMTETQYF.

The chain carries TRBV18 and TRBJ2-2; D not resolved. Looked up from germline, CDR1 is KGHSH and CDR2 is LQKENI. This CDR3 region has 13 residues. V dropped 3 bases and J dropped 4 bases, with 6 bases sitting between them. The chain's CDR3 is CASSPDTTGELFF. CDR3 bases: TGTGCCAGCTCACCTGACACCACCGGGGAGCTGTTTTTT. Looking up the rest from reference TRBV18 and TRBJ2-2 gives the full variable domain: NAGVMQNPRHLVRRRGQEARLRCSPMKGHSHVYWYRQLPEEGLKFMVYLQKENIIDESGMPKERFSAEFPKEGPSILRIQQVVRGDSAAYFCASSPDTTGELFFGEGSRLTVL.

This clone appeared a single time. The chain has TRBV7-2 and TRBJ1-5; no definite D call. The CDR3 has 15 amino acids. V dropped 5 bases and J dropped 6 bases, with 17 bases sitting between them. Germline loops: CDR1 SGHTA, CDR2 FQGNSA. In DNA, the CDR3 is TGTGCCAGCAGCCCTAGGCCCGCGGAGGGTCAGCCCCAGCATTTT. Its translation is CASSPRPAEGQPQHF.

The chain links TRBV6-6 to TRBJ2-7; 8 bases map to TRBD2. CDR1 is MNHNY, CDR2 SVGAGI, per germline (reference sequence). The CDR3 length is 15 residues. J lost 5 bases, V lost 0 bases, and 6 bases had no gene match. This chain's CDR3 is CASSYSTGGPNEQYF. The CDR3 DNA follows: TGTGCCAGCAGTTACTCGACGGGAGGGCCGAACGAGCAGTACTTC.

The chain uses TRBV7-8 and TRBJ2-1; TRBD2 matches 13 bases. The CDR3 has 16 amino acids. The junction had 12 bases not matched to a gene; V was cut back by 7 bases and J by 9 bases. CDR1 and CDR2 from the germline V gene are SGHVS and FQNEAQ. This chain's CDR3 is CASNPGTSGTLGEQFF. The DNA for the CDR3 is TGTGCCAGCAACCCCGGGACTAGCGGGACATTGGGTGAGCAGTTCTTC. Full variable domain (outside the CDR3, taken from reference TRBV7-8 and TRBJ2-1): GAGVSQSPRYKVAKRGQDVALRCDPISGHVSLFWYQQALGQGPEFLTYFQNEAQLDKSGLPSDRFFAERPEGSVSTLKIQRTQQEDSAVYLCASNPGTSGTLGEQFFGPGTRLTVL.

The chain combines TRBV29-1 with TRBJ2-6; 8 bases map to TRBD1. The CDR3 covers 12 residues. V lost 4 bases to trimming and J lost 10 bases; unmatched junction nucleotides: 3. The V gene's germline CDR1 is SQVTM and CDR2 ANQGSEA. The CDR3 nucleotides read TGCAGCGTTGGGGGACAGGCTAACGTCCTGACTTTC. This codes for CSVGGQANVLTF.

This clone was observed a few times. In nucleotides, the CDR3 is TGTGCCATCAGCGGGAGCAGAAATGAGCAGTTCTTC. This codes for CAISGSRNEQFF. V is TRBV10-3 and J is TRBJ2-1; TRBD2 might be the D (6 bases). The CDR3 runs to 12 residues. V lost 6 bases and J 7 bases, leaving 10 bases between the germline ends. Per the germline V gene, CDR1 is ENHRY and CDR2 is SYGVKD.

This chain links TRBV10-3 with TRBJ2-7; 9 nucleotides match TRBD2. Germline V gene data show CDR1 as ENHRY and CDR2 as SYGVKD. The length of the CDR3 is 14 residues. The V and J ends lost 3 bases and 7 bases, in that order; junction bases with no gene match: 7. CDR3 sequence reads: CAISDLAGLLEQYF. The CDR3 DNA is TGTGCCATCAGTGATCTAGCGGGATTGCTAGAGCAGTACTTC.

The genes are TRBV18 and TRBJ2-5, with 8 bases fitting TRBD2. This CDR3 has 17 amino acids. Germline V gene data show CDR1 as KGHSH and CDR2 as LQKENI. The V gene end was trimmed by 3 bases and the J gene end by 1 base; junction bases not matched to a gene: 10. CDR3 sequence: CASSPLTGGQSQETQYF. The CDR3 DNA reads as TGTGCCAGCTCACCGCTAACGGGGGGGCAGAGCCAAGAGACCCAGTACTTC.

The V gene is TRBV4-1, the J gene TRBJ1-2; TRBD1 matches at 11 bases. Germline-derived CDR1 and CDR2 are MGHRA and YSYEKL. The trim removed 0 bases at V and 8 bases at J, leaving 5 bases unmatched. The CDR3 contains 15 residues. Here the CDR3 DNA reads TGCGCCAGCAGCCAAGACAGGACAGGGGGCAGAGGCTACACCTTC. Translated, it gives CASSQDRTGGRGYTF.

This clone occurred once. Since the CDR3 does not end with the conserved phenylalanine or tryptophan, this likely comes from a read error. The rearrangement joins TRBV6-1 to TRBJ2-7; D gene ambiguous. Trimming took 3 bases from V and 6 from J, leaving 15 bases between them. Germline loops: CDR1 MNHNS, CDR2 SASEGT. This CDR3 comprises 14 residues. This CDR3 is CASSEELPPLEQYL. CDR3 in DNA: TGTGCCAGCAGTGAGGAGCTGCCCCCACTCGAGCAGTACCTC.

This chain joins TRBV19 and TRBJ1-1, with 7 positions matching TRBD1. The CDR3 contains 16 residues. The junction had 14 bases not matched to a gene; V was cut back by 6 bases and J by 4 bases. Germline assignment: CDR1 LNHDA and CDR2 SQIVND (reference sequence). The CDR3 reads CASSTSQGGRGTEAFF. In DNA form, the CDR3 reads TGTGCCAGTAGCACGTCCCAGGGGGGAAGGGGCACTGAAGCTTTCTTT.

The rearrangement links TRBV7-9 to TRBJ2-7; no definite D call. This CDR3 region has 13 residues. Germline V lookup: CDR1 SEHNR, CDR2 FQNEAQ (reference sequence). Trimming removed 2 bases from V and 2 bases from J, with 7 bases in between. The CDR3 region has the DNA TGTGCCAGCAGCTTAAACTCCCCCTACGAGCAGTACTTC. This codes for CASSLNSPYEQYF. Using reference TRBV7-9 and TRBJ2-7 for the parts outside the CDR3, the full variable domain is DTGVSQNPRHKITKRGQNVTFRCDPISEHNRLYWYRQTLGQGPEFLTYFQNEAQLEKSRLLSDRFSAERPKGSFSTLEIQRTEQGDSAMYLCASSLNSPYEQYFGPGTRLTVT.

The V and J genes are TRBV7-2 and TRBJ2-5; 7 bases are shared with TRBD1. CDR1 is SGHTA and CDR2 is FQGNSA in the germline V gene. The ends lost 1 base at V and 0 bases at J; junction bases unmatched: 2. This CDR3 region has 15 residues. This chain's CDR3 is CASSLGTGHQETQYF. The CDR3 nucleotides read TGTGCCAGCAGCTTAGGGACAGGTCACCAAGAGACCCAGTACTTC.

This clone was seen only a few times. The V call is TRBV7-6, the J call TRBJ2-2, with D possibly TRBD2 on 5 matching bases. CDR1 SGHVS and CDR2 FNYEAQ come from the germline V gene. CDR3 length: 17 residues. V gave up 0 bases and J gave up 0 bases, with 11 bases separating them. CDR3 nucleotides: TGTGCCAGCAGCTTAGCGCGTGGAGGCGCGAACACCGGGGAGCTGTTTTTT. Translation: CASSLARGGANTGELFF. The full variable domain, completed using reference TRBV7-6 and TRBJ2-2, is GAGVSQSPRYKVTKRGQDVALRCDPISGHVSLYWYRQALGQGPEFLTYFNYEAQQDKSGLPNDRFSAERPEGSISTLTIQRTEQRDSAMYRCASSLARGGANTGELFFGEGSRLTVL.

J is TRBJ1-2 and V is TRBV18; D ambiguous. The CDR3 runs to 14 residues. Per the germline V gene, CDR1 is KGHSH and CDR2 is LQKENI. V was pared by 3 bases and J by 4 bases, with 12 bases between. The CDR3 nucleotides read TGTGCCAGCTCACCCATTACGACTGCCTATGGCTACACCTTC. Translating it yields CASSPITTAYGYTF.

This sequence joins TRBV6-1 and TRBJ1-1; D is perhaps TRBD1 (6 bases). Germline CDR1 and CDR2: MNHNS and SASEGT. The CDR3 runs 15 residues. V was shortened by 5 bases and J by 0 bases, with 13 bases between the two germline ends. In DNA, the CDR3 is TGTGCCAGCAGTAGAGAAGGGGGATTGAACACTGAAGCTTTCTTT. It translates to CASSREGGLNTEAFF.

This chain uses TRBV18 with TRBJ1-1; a weak D match, TRBD1 (6 bases). This CDR3 is 15 amino acids long. Germline CDR1 is KGHSH and CDR2 is LQKENI. The ends were cut back, 4 bases at V and 2 bases at J, with 14 bases in the middle. CDR3 sequence reads: CASSRNGQLNTEAFF. The CDR3 region has the DNA TGTGCCAGCTCACGAAATGGACAGCTCAACACTGAAGCTTTCTTT.